A selection of T cell receptor beta chains follows, all from one sample in a study of identical twins. TCRdb re-called the 5' RACE reads through MiXCR, storing one row per CDR3 protein. This table has approximately 500,000 distinct CDR3 sequences, 20% to 25% appearing once. This sample also belongs to another study, concerning T cells expressing NK-cell markers.

Input material: CD4+ T cells sorted from blood. These receptors were obtained from a young woman in good health. CDR3s include the opening cysteine and the closing phenylalanine or tryptophan. D genes are given only for firm matches. Rows give clone size only sometimes, using once, few, many, or a class for an expanded clone.

j_call	clone_size	v_call	d_call	cdr3_nt	cdr3_aa
TRBJ1-2	few	TRBV9	TRBD1	TGTGCCAGCAGCTCGTACAGGGGCAAAGTGGGCTACACCTTC	CASSSYRGKVGYTF
TRBJ1-5	.	TRBV24-1	TRBD1	TGTGCCACCAGTGATTTGGGGACAGTCCAGCATTTT	CATSDLGTVQHF
TRBJ2-3	.	TRBV12-3/TRBV12-4	TRBD2	TGTGCCAGCAGTTTTCTAGCGGGAGTCCCCGATACGCAGTATTTT	CASSFLAGVPDTQYF
TRBJ1-4	.	TRBV18	.	TGTGCCAGCTCGGGAGAGCTATACGAAAAACTGTTTTTT	CASSGELYEKLFF
TRBJ2-5	.	TRBV20-1	.	TGCAGTGCTAGACAGCCGCCTCTAGAGACCCAGTACTTC	CSARQPPLETQYF
TRBJ2-1	.	TRBV12-3/TRBV12-4	TRBD2	TGTGCCAGCAGCCCGGGACTAGCGGAGGAATTCTACAATGAGCAGTTCTTC	CASSPGLAEEFYNEQFF
TRBJ2-1	few	TRBV20-1	.	TGCAGTGCTCCTGAGGTATACAATGAGCAGTTCTTC	CSAPEVYNEQFF
TRBJ2-1	.	TRBV29-1	.	TGCAGCGTTGAACGCTCTCAGGGTAATGAGCAGTTCTTC	CSVERSQGNEQFF
TRBJ2-7	.	TRBV9	.	TGTGCCAGCAACCGGGACGGGACGTCTTACGAGCAGTACTTC	CASNRDGTSYEQYF
TRBJ1-5	.	TRBV12-3/TRBV12-4	.	TGTGCCAGCAGTTCTCATTTTCAGCCCCAGCATTTT	CASSSHFQPQHF
TRBJ2-7	.	TRBV20-1	TRBD2	TGCAGTGCTAGAGATCCGCGACTAGCGGCCCTTGGCGGCGAGCAGTACTTC	CSARDPRLAALGGEQYF
TRBJ2-7	.	TRBV3-1	.	TGTGCCAGCAGCCAAGTGAGCCAGTCTACCTACGAGCAGTACTTC	CASSQVSQSTYEQYF
TRBJ1-1	few	TRBV11-2	.	TGTGCCAGCAGCTTCGACAAGAACACTGAAGCTTTCTTT	CASSFDKNTEAFF
TRBJ2-7	.	TRBV20-1	.	TGCAGTGCCCCGATAGGCAGCGAGCAGTACTTC	CSAPIGSEQYF
TRBJ1-1	few	TRBV7-9	.	TGTGCCAGCAGTGAACAGGGTTCGGGCACTGAAGCTTTCTTT	CASSEQGSGTEAFF
TRBJ2-3	few	TRBV10-3	TRBD2	TGTGCCATCGGGACTAGTAGCACAGATACGCAGTATTTT	CAIGTSSTDTQYF
TRBJ1-2	few	TRBV5-6	TRBD1	TGTGCCAGCGGACAGGGGATTGACGGCTACACCTTC	CASGQGIDGYTF